Following are 9 T cell receptor beta chains from one sample sequenced in a study of beta chain features in type 1 diabetes. Broader study findings: People with Type 1 diabetes carried modestly yet significantly shorter TCRB CDR3s in all four CD4+ subsets.

Of the isolated RNA, all was reverse transcribed, and so the sequenced material was expressed TCRB transcripts. The assay was immunoSEQ multiplex PCR, and TCRdb's table has in-frame clones only and misses some. In the table there are a few hundred thousand clones, around 10% of which are singletons. Antigens of these TCRs are unknown. The material sequenced was central memory CD4+ T cells from blood. All receptors come from a man aged 25 to 40 with type 1 diabetes.

The J gene is TRBJ2-6, the V gene TRBV27; D ambiguous. The CDR3 loop spans 13 amino acids. Looked up from germline, CDR1 is MNHEY and CDR2 is SMNVEV (reference sequence). The CDR3 DNA follows: TGTGCTACCCACCCCCCTGGGGCCAACGTCCTGACTTTC. Translated: CATHPPGANVLTF.

The V and J genes are TRBV29-1 and TRBJ1-1; a weak D match, TRBD1 (6 bases). The CDR3 covers 13 residues. Trimming shortened V by 5 bases and J by 2 bases, and 12 bases separated the two germline ends. CDR1 is SQVTM and CDR2 is ANQGSEA in the germline V gene. The CDR3 loop is CSVQGTLNTEAFF. The CDR3 nucleotides are TGCAGCGTTCAAGGGACACTCAACACTGAAGCTTTCTTT.

This clone was detected only a few times. V usage is TRBV5-1 and J usage is TRBJ2-2; D uncertain. Germline CDR1 reads SGHRS; CDR2 reads YFSETQ. The CDR3 is made up of 13 amino acids. Trimming took 4 bases from V and 6 from J, leaving 10 bases between them. Here the CDR3 DNA reads TGCGCCAGCAGCGCAGTCAGAGCCGGGGAGCTGTTTTTT. It translates to CASSAVRAGELFF.

This clone was seen a single time. This sequence joins TRBV6-5 and TRBJ1-2; TRBD1 is a possible D gene (5 bases). The CDR3 has 14 amino acids. The germline V gene has CDR1 MNHEY and CDR2 SVGAGI. V dropped 7 bases and J dropped 7 bases, with 19 bases sitting between them. The CDR3 is CASNLGLFGGGYTF. The CDR3 DNA reads as TGTGCCAGCAACCTGGGACTCTTTGGAGGTGGCTACACCTTC.

The chain recombines TRBV28 with TRBJ2-2; D possibly corresponds to TRBD1 (5 bases). V was pared by 6 bases and J by 9 bases, with 20 bases between. Germline CDR1 MDHEN, CDR2 SYDVKM. There are 15 residues in the CDR3. The CDR3 bases are TGTGCCAGCAGCCCCCCGCAGGGCAGGGAACGGGAGCTGTTTTTT. It yields the protein CASSPPQGRERELFF.

This clone came up a few times. This chain joins TRBV29-1 and TRBJ1-2; D might be TRBD1 (5 bases). Germline V gene sequence: CDR1 SQVTM, CDR2 ANQGSEA. The CDR3 extends over 13 amino acids. The V end lost 4 bases, the J end lost 7 bases, and 16 bases lay between the germline ends. The CDR3 bases are TGCAGCGTTGTTGGGGTCCAAAGGGGTGGCTACACCTTC. This codes for CSVVGVQRGGYTF.

This clone was seen a few times. J is TRBJ2-5 and V is TRBV6-5; 12 bases match TRBD2. CDR3 length: 15 residues. CDR1 MNHEY and CDR2 SVGAGI come from the germline V gene. After removal of 6 bases from V and 5 bases from J, the junction contained 7 bases not matched to a gene. CDR3 coding DNA: TGTGCCAGCAGCGGCGGACTAGCGGGGTTGGAGACCCAGTACTTC. Amino acids: CASSGGLAGLETQYF.

This clone was seen a few times. This sequence joins TRBV30 and TRBJ2-2; 8 bases map to TRBD2. J lost 6 bases, V lost 2 bases, and 8 bases had no gene match. This CDR3 has 15 residues. Per the germline V gene, CDR1 is GTSNPN and CDR2 is SVGIG (reference sequence). CDR3 DNA sequence: TGTGCCTGGAGTCCCCCGGGAGGGCCTGCCGGGGAGCTGTTTTTT. Protein sequence: CAWSPPGGPAGELFF. The complete variable domain, with remaining parts taken from reference TRBV30 and TRBJ2-2, reads SQTIHQWPATLVQPVGSPLSLECTVEGTSNPNLYWYRQAAGRGLQLLFYSVGIGQISSEVPQNLSASRPQDRQFILSSKKLLLSDSGFYLCAWSPPGGPAGELFFGEGSRLTVL.

A few counts support this clone. The genes are TRBV5-1 and TRBJ2-5; 9 bases line up with TRBD2. CDR1 and CDR2 (germline): SGHRS, YFSETQ. The CDR3 contains 15 residues. Trimming at V came to 5 bases and at J to 4 bases, leaving 9 bases not matched to a gene. As DNA, the CDR3 is TGCGCCAGCAGATCAGTACTAGCGGGTTCAGAGACCCAGTACTTC. Translation: CASRSVLAGSETQYF.